The next 28 T cell receptor beta chains were all read from a single sample in a study of cytomegalovirus exposure and HLA in healthy donors. PCR amplification relied on 60 Vbeta primers (plus 13 Jbeta primers). Assay: immunoSEQ multiplex PCR; the TCRdb copy retains only in-frame clones and omits some. The table includes roughly 220,000 clones, 75% detected once. The sample taken for sequencing was PBMCs. Receptors originate from a woman aged 25 to 39 in good health and CMV-seronegative.

The chain uses TRBV25-1 and TRBJ1-3; TRBD1 aligns across 7 bases. The CDR3 sequence is 15 residues long. Trimming removed 5 bases from V and 4 bases from J; junction bases left unmatched: 8. Germline CDR1 and CDR2: MGHDK and SYGVNS. The CDR3 DNA sequence: TGTGCCAGCAGTCTTACAGGGGAGTCGGGAAACACCATATATTTT. As protein: CASSLTGESGNTIYF.

This clone was observed a single time. The chain employs TRBV7-9 and TRBJ2-7; a weak D match, TRBD2 (6 bases). This CDR3 spans 15 amino acids. V shed 2 bases and J shed 3 bases, with 14 bases lying between them. Germline V CDR1 and CDR2: SEHNR, FQNEAQ (reference sequence). CDR3 in amino acids: CASSLRQGRSYEQYF. DNA for the CDR3: TGTGCCAGCAGCTTAAGGCAAGGGAGGAGCTACGAGCAGTACTTC. Supplemented by reference TRBV7-9 and TRBJ2-7, the full variable domain reads DTGVSQNPRHKITKRGQNVTFRCDPISEHNRLYWYRQTLGQGPEFLTYFQNEAQLEKSRLLSDRFSAERPKGSFSTLEIQRTEQGDSAMYLCASSLRQGRSYEQYFGPGTRLTVT.

J is TRBJ1-5 and V is TRBV19; 8 bases fit TRBD1. CDR3 length: 18 amino acids. Per the germline V gene, CDR1 is LNHDA and CDR2 is SQIVND (reference sequence). The J segment lost 6 bases and the V segment lost 3 bases, leaving 16 bases of the junction unmatched. The CDR3 sequence is CASSIDQGRGQGGQPQHF. Written as DNA, the CDR3 is TGTGCCAGTAGTATCGACCAAGGACGAGGACAGGGAGGTCAGCCCCAGCATTTT.

V is TRBV4-2 and J is TRBJ1-2, with 7 bases aligning to TRBD1. From germline, CDR1 is LGHNA and CDR2 YNFKEQ. The V and J ends lost 4 bases and 8 bases, in that order; junction bases with no gene match: 7. This CDR3 has 13 residues. CDR3 bases: TGTGCCAGCAGCCTACGAAACAGGGGCGGCTACACCTTC. Its protein product is CASSLRNRGGYTF.

This chain uses TRBV30 with TRBJ1-1; D perhaps matches TRBD1 (6 bases). The CDR3 consists of 14 residues. Germline CDR1 is GTSNPN and CDR2 is SVGIG (reference sequence). The V gene lost 3 bases and the J gene lost 1 base, with 12 bases spanning the gap. The chain's CDR3 is CAWSFGQRNTEAFF. The CDR3 DNA reads TGTGCCTGGAGCTTTGGACAGCGGAACACTGAAGCTTTCTTT.

This clone showed up just a few times. The rearrangement joins TRBV15 to TRBJ2-7; possibly TRBD1 for D (6 bases). With 1 base removed from V and 2 bases from J, the gap between germline ends came to 9 bases. The CDR3 length is 14 residues. CDR1 LNHNV and CDR2 YYDKDF come from the germline V gene (reference sequence). CDR3 region: CATSRATGPYEQYF. In DNA, the CDR3 is TGTGCCACCAGCAGAGCGACAGGTCCCTACGAGCAGTACTTC.

This chain links TRBV19 with TRBJ1-1; D call uncertain. This CDR3 is 15 amino acids long. The germline gives CDR1 LNHDA, CDR2 SQIVND (reference sequence). V dropped 1 base and J dropped 4 bases, with 13 bases sitting between them. Written as DNA, the CDR3 is TGTGCCAGTAGTATAGGGGCGGGTTCGAGCACTGAAGCTTTCTTT. Its translation is CASSIGAGSSTEAFF.

In this sample, this clone turned up a few times. CDR3 in amino acids: CASSQSDSTNTGELFF. The CDR3 DNA reads as TGCGCCAGCAGTCAATCTGACAGTACGAACACCGGGGAGCTGTTTTTT. The V and J genes are TRBV23-1 and TRBJ2-2; weak D call: TRBD1 (5 bases). TRBV23-1 carries the ORF label, with uncertain function. Trimming shortened V by 0 bases and J by 0 bases, and 8 bases separated the two germline ends. The CDR3 covers 16 residues.

In DNA form, the CDR3 reads TGCGCCAGCAGCCAAGGCGTGGGGGGGGTTTTCAATGAGCAGTTCTTC. As protein: CASSQGVGGVFNEQFF. This chain links TRBV4-1 with TRBJ2-1, with 7 bases matching TRBD2. This CDR3 comprises 16 residues. V lost 1 base and J lost 6; bases outside the gene matches: 9. Germline assignment: CDR1 MGHRA and CDR2 YSYEKL.

As regards this clone: One junction end does not reproduce the germline sequence, and a read error may be involved. This sequence joins TRBV7-9 and TRBJ2-7; 7 bases are a match to TRBD2. From germline, CDR1 is SEHNR and CDR2 FQNEAQ (reference sequence). CDR3 length equals 14 residues. This CDR3 reads CSSSLTLGGGEQYF. The CDR3 DNA reads as TGTTCCAGCAGCTTAACCTTGGGGGGGGGCGAGCAGTACTTC.

The chain is built from TRBV5-1 and TRBJ1-5; D is perhaps TRBD1 (5 bases). V was shortened by 0 bases and J by 0 bases, with 7 bases between the two germline ends. The CDR3 is 15 residues long. The germline CDR1 and CDR2 sequences are SGHRS and YFSETQ. The CDR3 DNA reads as TGCGCCAGCAGCTTGGCAGGGATTAGCAATCAGCCCCAGCATTTT. This encodes CASSLAGISNQPQHF.

For the CDR3, the DNA is TGTGCCAGCAGTAGACAGGGGAACACTGAAGCTTTCTTT. The encoded protein is CASSRQGNTEAFF. The V call is TRBV6-5, the J call TRBJ1-1; 7 positions agree with TRBD1. V gave up 5 bases and J gave up 1 base; unmatched junction bases: 1. The length of the CDR3 is 13 residues. Germline V CDR1 and CDR2: MNHEY, SVGAGI.

This clone occurred a few times. J is TRBJ2-2 and V is TRBV9, with TRBD2 identical over 10 bases. J was trimmed by 6 bases and V by 4 bases; bases with no gene match: 9. The CDR3 totals 16 residues. Per the germline V gene, CDR1 is SGDLS and CDR2 is YYNGEE. DNA for the CDR3: TGTGCCAGCAGCCCCTGGTTGAGCGGGGGGGCCGGGGAGCTGTTTTTT. Protein product: CASSPWLSGGAGELFF. The whole variable domain, remainder taken from reference TRBV9 and TRBJ2-2, is DSGVTQTPKHLITATGQRVTLRCSPRSGDLSVYWYQQSLDQGLQFLIQYYNGEERAKGNILERFSAQQFPDLHSELNLSSLELGDSALYFCASSPWLSGGAGELFFGEGSRLTVL.

J is TRBJ1-2 and V is TRBV7-9; 11 nucleotides line up with TRBD1. Germline V lookup: CDR1 SEHNR, CDR2 FQNEAQ (reference sequence). V was pared by 2 bases and J by 3 bases, with 11 bases of the junction left unmatched. The CDR3 covers 18 residues. The CDR3 loop is CASSLSRQDRGLDYGYTF. As DNA, the CDR3 is TGTGCCAGCAGCTTATCGCGACAGGACAGGGGGCTGGACTATGGCTACACCTTC. Variable domain in full (rest from reference TRBV7-9 and TRBJ1-2): DTGVSQNPRHKITKRGQNVTFRCDPISEHNRLYWYRQTLGQGPEFLTYFQNEAQLEKSRLLSDRFSAERPKGSFSTLEIQRTEQGDSAMYLCASSLSRQDRGLDYGYTFGSGTRLTVV.

The gene calls are TRBV4-1 and TRBJ2-7, with 7 bases matching TRBD1. Germline-derived CDR1 and CDR2 are MGHRA and YSYEKL. This CDR3 is built from 16 residues. Trimming took 3 bases from V and 2 from J; bases not matched to a gene: 10. The CDR3 region is CASSHPGQVAPYEQYF. CDR3 coding DNA: TGCGCCAGCAGCCACCCCGGACAGGTGGCCCCCTACGAGCAGTACTTC.

The chain couples TRBV2 to TRBJ2-7; D is possibly TRBD1 (7 bases). The CDR3 loop spans 13 amino acids. The germline V gene encodes CDR1 SNHLY and CDR2 FYNNEI. V lost 5 bases to trimming and J lost 4 bases, with 12 bases between them. CDR3 coding DNA: TGTGCCAGCAGTCCGACAGGGAGGTACGAGCAGTACTTC. Its translation: CASSPTGRYEQYF.

For this clone: This specimen includes other DNA sequences encoding the same CDR3. The V gene is TRBV6-5, the J gene TRBJ1-1; D remains ambiguous. Germline loops: CDR1 MNHEY, CDR2 SVGAGI. Between the trimmed V and J ends, which lost 3 bases and 5 bases, there was a span of 10 bases. CDR3 length equals 13 residues. The CDR3 reads CASSYSRGTEAFF. The DNA of the CDR3 is TGTGCCAGCAGTTATTCCCGGGGAACTGAAGCTTTCTTT.

The chain links TRBV2 to TRBJ2-1; TRBD2 matches 12 bases. V was pared by 3 bases and J by 7 bases, with 4 bases of the junction left unmatched. The germline V gene has CDR1 SNHLY and CDR2 FYNNEI. The CDR3 has 15 residues. The CDR3 nucleotides are TGTGCCAGCAGTGAGGGGACTAGCGGGTTGAATGAGCAGTTCTTC. Its translation is CASSEGTSGLNEQFF.

There are a few counts of this clone. The chain joins TRBV2 to TRBJ2-6, with D perhaps matching TRBD1 (6 bases). The ends were cut back, 6 bases at V and 4 bases at J, with 13 bases in the middle. The CDR3 length is 15 residues. The germline CDR1 and CDR2 sequences are SNHLY and FYNNEI. The CDR3: CASRPGTSGANVLTF. CDR3 DNA sequence: TGTGCCAGCAGGCCCGGGACATCCGGGGCCAACGTCCTGACTTTC. Drawing the rest from reference TRBV2 and TRBJ2-6, the complete variable domain is EPEVTQTPSHQVTQMGQEVILRCVPISNHLYFYWYRQILGQKVEFLVSFYNNEISEKSEIFDDQFSVERPDGSNFTLKIRSTKLEDSAMYFCASRPGTSGANVLTFGAGSRLTVL.

The gene calls are TRBV6-1 and TRBJ2-5; 7 bases agree with TRBD2. Germline CDR1 MNHNS, CDR2 SASEGT. CDR3 length: 15 amino acids. V lost 5 bases, J lost 0 bases, and 6 bases stayed unmatched. CDR3 DNA sequence: TGTGCCAGCAGTCAAAGCGGGATTCACCAAGAGACCCAGTACTTC. Amino acids: CASSQSGIHQETQYF.

The V and J genes are TRBV21-1 and TRBJ1-5. TRBV21-1 represents a pseudogene. This CDR3 is built from 17 residues. The CDR3 nucleotides read TGTGCCAGCAGCAAAGCGCGGGGGGCGGGTAGCAATCAGCCCCAGCATTTT. Translated: CASSKARGAGSNQPQHF.

The chain uses TRBV2 and TRBJ1-6, with D possibly TRBD1 on 5 matching bases. V dropped 6 bases and J dropped 9 bases, with 12 bases sitting between them. Germline loops: CDR1 SNHLY, CDR2 FYNNEI. This CDR3 is built from 13 residues. The CDR3 region is CASSSKGASPLHF. As DNA, the CDR3 is TGTGCCAGCAGCTCAAAAGGGGCTTCACCCCTCCACTTT.

This clone was seen once. In DNA, the CDR3 is TGTGCCAGCAGACGGCCGGGAGCGAGACGCAATTATAGCAATCAGCCCCAGCATTTT. It codes for CASRRPGARRNYSNQPQHF. The chain has TRBV21-1 and TRBJ1-5. TRBV21-1 is a pseudogene segment. The CDR3 has 19 residues.

CDR3 bases: TGTGCCAGCAGTTTAGCAGGGCTTTACACTGAAGCTTTCTTT. Translated, it gives CASSLAGLYTEAFF. This rearrangement joins TRBV27 to TRBJ1-1; a weak D match, TRBD1 (5 bases). Deletions cut 2 bases from V and 3 bases from J, with 10 bases between. Looked up from germline, CDR1 is MNHEY and CDR2 is SMNVEV (reference sequence). The CDR3 is 14 residues long.

This chain uses TRBV12-5 with TRBJ2-1; D perhaps matches TRBD2 (5 bases). V lost 3 bases, J lost 9 bases, and 9 bases lay in between. This CDR3 spans 12 amino acids. Germline CDR1 is LGHNT and CDR2 is FRNRAP. CDR3 sequence: CASGFGGGEQFF. The CDR3 DNA reads as TGTGCTAGTGGTTTTGGTGGAGGTGAGCAGTTCTTC.

The J gene is TRBJ2-5, the V gene TRBV18, with D possibly being TRBD2 (5 bases). The CDR3 spans 15 residues. Per germline, CDR1 KGHSH and CDR2 LQKENI. V was cut by 6 bases and J by 5 bases, with 19 bases left in between. The CDR3 reads CASSQEAALGETQYF. For the CDR3, the DNA is TGTGCCAGCTCTCAGGAAGCGGCCCTTGGGGAGACCCAGTACTTC.

The chain links TRBV19 to TRBJ1-1; 7 positions agree with TRBD1. The CDR3 totals 17 residues. Per germline, CDR1 LNHDA and CDR2 SQIVND (reference sequence). J gave up 1 base and V 6 bases, and 14 bases lay outside the gene matches. Written as DNA, the CDR3 is TGTGCCAGTAGCCTCATCCCCCGACAGGGAGCGAACACTGAAGCTTTCTTT. Its protein is CASSLIPRQGANTEAFF.

V gene TRBV6-1 combines with J gene TRBJ1-2; D unclear. This CDR3 comprises 14 residues. V shed 2 bases and J shed 6 bases, with 13 bases lying between them. The germline gives CDR1 MNHNS, CDR2 SASEGT. DNA for the CDR3: TGTGCCAGCAGTGAAACAGTTCTTTTAGATGGCTACACCTTC. It yields the protein CASSETVLLDGYTF.